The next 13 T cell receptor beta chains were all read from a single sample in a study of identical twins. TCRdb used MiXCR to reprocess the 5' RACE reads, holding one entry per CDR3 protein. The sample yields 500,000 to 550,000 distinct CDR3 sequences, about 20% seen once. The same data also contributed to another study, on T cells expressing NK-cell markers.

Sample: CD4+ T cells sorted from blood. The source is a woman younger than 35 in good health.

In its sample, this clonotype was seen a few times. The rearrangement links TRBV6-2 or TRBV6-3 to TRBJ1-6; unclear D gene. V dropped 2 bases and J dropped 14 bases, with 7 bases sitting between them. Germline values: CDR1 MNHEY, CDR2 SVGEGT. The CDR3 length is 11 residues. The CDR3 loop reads CASSYGRTLHF. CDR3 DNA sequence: TGTGCCAGCAGTTACGGGCGCACCCTCCACTTT.

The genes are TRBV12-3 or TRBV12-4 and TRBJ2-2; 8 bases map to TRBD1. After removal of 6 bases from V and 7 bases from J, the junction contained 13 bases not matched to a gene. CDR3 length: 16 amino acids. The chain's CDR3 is CASRLGGTGGHGELFF. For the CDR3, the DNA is TGTGCCAGCAGGCTTGGCGGGACAGGCGGCCACGGGGAGCTGTTTTTT.

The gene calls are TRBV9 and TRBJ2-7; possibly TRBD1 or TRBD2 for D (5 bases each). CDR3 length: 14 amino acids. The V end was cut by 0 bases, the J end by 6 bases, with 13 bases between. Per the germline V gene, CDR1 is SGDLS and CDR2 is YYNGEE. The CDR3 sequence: CASSVGGSVLEQYF. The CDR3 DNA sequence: TGTGCCAGCAGCGTAGGGGGGTCCGTCCTCGAGCAGTACTTC.

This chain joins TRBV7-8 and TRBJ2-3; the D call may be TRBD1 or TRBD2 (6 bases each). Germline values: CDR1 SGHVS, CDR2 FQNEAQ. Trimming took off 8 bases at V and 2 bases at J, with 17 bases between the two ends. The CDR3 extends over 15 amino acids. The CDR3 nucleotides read TGTGCCAGCCGGGGGCGACCCGACTCCACAGATACGCAGTATTTT. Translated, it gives CASRGRPDSTDTQYF.

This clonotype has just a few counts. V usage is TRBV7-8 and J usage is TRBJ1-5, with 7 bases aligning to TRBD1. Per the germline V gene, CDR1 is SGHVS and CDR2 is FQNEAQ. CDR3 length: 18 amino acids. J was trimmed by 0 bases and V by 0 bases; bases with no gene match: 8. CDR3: CASSLARVRGYSNQPQHF. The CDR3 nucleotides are TGTGCCAGCAGCTTAGCGCGGGTCAGGGGGTATAGCAATCAGCCCCAGCATTTT.

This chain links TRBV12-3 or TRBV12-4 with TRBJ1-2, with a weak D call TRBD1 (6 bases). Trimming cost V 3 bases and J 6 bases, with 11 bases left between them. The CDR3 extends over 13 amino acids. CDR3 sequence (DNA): TGTGCCAGCAGTTTGGACGGGGGCAATGGCTACACCTTC. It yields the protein CASSLDGGNGYTF.

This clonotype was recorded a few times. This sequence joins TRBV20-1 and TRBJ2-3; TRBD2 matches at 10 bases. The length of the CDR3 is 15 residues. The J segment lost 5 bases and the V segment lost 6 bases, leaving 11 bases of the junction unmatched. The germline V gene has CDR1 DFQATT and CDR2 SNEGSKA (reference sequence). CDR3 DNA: TGCAGTGCGGTTAGCGGGAGGAGCCGAGGAGATACGCAGTATTTT. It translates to CSAVSGRSRGDTQYF.

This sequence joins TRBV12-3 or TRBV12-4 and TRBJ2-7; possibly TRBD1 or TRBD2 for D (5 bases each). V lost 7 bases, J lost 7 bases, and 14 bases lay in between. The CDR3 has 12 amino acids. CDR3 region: CASTQGEGEQYF. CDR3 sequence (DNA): TGTGCCAGCACCCAGGGAGAGGGTGAGCAGTACTTC.

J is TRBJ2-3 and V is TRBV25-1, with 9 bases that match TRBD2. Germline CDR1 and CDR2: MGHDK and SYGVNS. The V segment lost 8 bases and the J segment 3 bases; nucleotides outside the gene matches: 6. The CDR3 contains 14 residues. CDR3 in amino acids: CASRLGLATDTQYF. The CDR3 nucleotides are TGTGCCAGCCGTTTGGGACTAGCAACAGATACGCAGTATTTT. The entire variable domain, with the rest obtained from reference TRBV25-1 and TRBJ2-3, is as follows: EADIYQTPRYLVIGTGKKITLECSQTMGHDKMYWYQQDPGMELHLIHYSYGVNSTEKGDLSSESTVSRIRTEHFPLTLESARPSHTSQYLCASRLGLATDTQYFGPGTRLTVL.

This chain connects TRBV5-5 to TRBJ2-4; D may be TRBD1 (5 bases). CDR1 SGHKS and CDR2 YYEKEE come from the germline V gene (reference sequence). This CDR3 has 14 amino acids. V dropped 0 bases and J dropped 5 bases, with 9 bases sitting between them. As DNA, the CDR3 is TGTGCCAGCAGCTTGGCAGGGCCCCAAAACATTCAGTACTTC. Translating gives CASSLAGPQNIQYF.

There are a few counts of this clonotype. CDR3 nucleotide sequence: TGTGCCAGCATCGGGACAGGGGTGTTGAATGAGCAGTTCTTC. Translated, it gives CASIGTGVLNEQFF. V is TRBV6-1 and J is TRBJ2-1; 10 bases match TRBD1. After removal of 7 bases from V and 7 bases from J, the junction contained 7 bases not matched to a gene. The CDR3 is 14 amino acids. Germline assignment: CDR1 MNHNS and CDR2 SASEGT.

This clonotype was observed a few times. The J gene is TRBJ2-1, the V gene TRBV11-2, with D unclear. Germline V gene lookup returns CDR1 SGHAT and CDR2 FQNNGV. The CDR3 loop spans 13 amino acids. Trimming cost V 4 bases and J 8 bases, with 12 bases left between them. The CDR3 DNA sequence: TGTGCCAGCAGCTCCGGACCAAAGGATGAGCAGTTCTTC. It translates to CASSSGPKDEQFF.

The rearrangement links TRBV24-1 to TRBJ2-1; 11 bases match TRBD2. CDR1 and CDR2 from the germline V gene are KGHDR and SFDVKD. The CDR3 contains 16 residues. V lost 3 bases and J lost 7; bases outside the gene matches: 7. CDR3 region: CATSDPGTSGQNEQFF. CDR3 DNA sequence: TGTGCCACCAGTGATCCCGGGACTAGCGGTCAAAATGAGCAGTTCTTC.